This T cell receptor (beta chain) originates from a study of read filtering for tumor transcriptome and immune sequencing (dated by TCRdb to 2019 to 2021). In terms of the full investigation: The cohort had 16 to 20 male and approximately 15 female patients with a mean age of roughly 62 years, ranging from about 40 to 85. Per sample, about 4.05 to 10.27 million TCR-region mapped reads were obtained with IR-seq, compared with only roughly 80 to 1273 with RNA-seq. By revised international staging, eight or nine patients were R-ISS I, about 15 were R-ISS II and about 7 were R-ISS III. The study compared TCR repertoires from targeted immune repertoire sequencing and bulk whole-transcriptome sequencing run on the same bone marrow samples. One of the main goals was to work out a read-filtering strategy for immune repertoire data, in particular whether clonotypes backed by only a single read should be removed. After DNase treatment, whole-transcriptome libraries were prepared using the TruSeq RNA Access Library Prep Kit. Study-wide conclusions, independent of this receptor: The correlation between IR-seq and RNA-seq shared clonotype proportions rose when single-read clonotypes were removed. Rather than purified T cells, the sorted CD138-negative fraction was a mixed bone marrow immune population. Clonotypes were captured by IR-seq at much higher depth and more reliably than by RNA-seq, and smaller IR-seq throughput was sufficient for identification of most shared clonotypes. In IR-seq, single-read clonotypes were around four fifths of clonotypes but about 3.5% of total reads; in RNA-seq they were roughly 77% of clonotypes and 35% to 45% of reads.

V is trimmed back by 2 bases and J by 5 bases, and the junction contains 7 bases that no gene match accounts for. Via the germline V gene, CDR1 is KGHSH and CDR2 LQKENI. The CDR3 spans 15 residues, from the cysteine through the phenylalanine. Kept here is only the CDR3 DNA, which spans 45 bases and is read in frame from base 1. TCR libraries were built from 300 to 450 ng RNA with the Immunoverse kit, using molecular barcoded adaptors covering alpha/delta and beta/gamma chains. The same RNA used for transcriptome sequencing was used for TCR library preparation. Sequencing of the TCR libraries was done on an Illumina HiSeq 4000 with 2 x 150 cycles. As for the original processing: With MiXCR, TCR reads were aligned to human V, D, J and C references and assembled into CDR3 clonotypes, with quality filtering and error correction included. The tcR package in R was used for analysis of clonotype counts and gene usage diversity. For inspection of raw mapping reads, RNA-seq reads were mapped by STAR aligner version 2.5.3a onto GRCh37 of the human genome. To test the effect of sequencing depth on detected clonotypes, IR-seq fastq files were randomly downsampled using Seqtk 1.3. TCRdb reran the public reads through fastp at Q25 and MiXCR, keeping productive beta chains. Rows are combined by CDR3 protein, so each entry shows the most common genes and DNA. The V and J calls and clone size are TCRdb's, not the authors'. The sample yields tens of thousands of distinct CDR3 sequences; about 12% were counted once. Jointly, the top ten make up roughly 15% of the sample.

Every patient had bone marrow sampled at the time of active disease. Ficoll-Hypaque density gradient centrifugation was used to isolate bone marrow mononuclear cells. Myeloma plasma cells were removed and CD138-negative cells were obtained by negative selection following labeling with CD138 magnetic microbeads on a MACS separator. The purity of the isolated cells was checked by flow cytometry with CD138 antibodies on an Attune NxT. TRIzol reagent was used to extract total RNA, and a NanoDrop spectrophotometer was used to quantify the extracted RNA. For each patient, paired RNA-seq and IR-seq were run on the CD138-negative bone marrow sample from that patient. This clonotype was counted at least ten times. Its antigen has not been determined. Base qualities are not at hand, and no much larger clone is one base apart.

Source material: a population of CD138-negative cells sorted from bone marrow. Explained via the paper, the cell subset or site label denotes: bone marrow mononuclear cells depleted of CD138+ plasma/myeloma cells by negative magnetic selection. The rearranged chain carries TRBV18 and TRBJ2-7; 9 central nucleotides agree with TRBD2. This TCR was recovered from a donor at least 40 years old with multiple myeloma. The DNA is as follows: TGTGCCAGCTCACCAGCGATGGCTAGCGGGAACGAGCAGTACTTC. Its translation is CASSPAMASGNEQYF. The CDR3 plus the reference TRBV18 and TRBJ2-7 genes for the other parts give the full variable domain: NAGVMQNPRHLVRRRGQEARLRCSPMKGHSHVYWYRQLPEEGLKFMVYLQKENIIDESGMPKERFSAEFPKEGPSILRIQQVVRGDSAAYFCASSPAMASGNEQYFGPGTRLTVT.